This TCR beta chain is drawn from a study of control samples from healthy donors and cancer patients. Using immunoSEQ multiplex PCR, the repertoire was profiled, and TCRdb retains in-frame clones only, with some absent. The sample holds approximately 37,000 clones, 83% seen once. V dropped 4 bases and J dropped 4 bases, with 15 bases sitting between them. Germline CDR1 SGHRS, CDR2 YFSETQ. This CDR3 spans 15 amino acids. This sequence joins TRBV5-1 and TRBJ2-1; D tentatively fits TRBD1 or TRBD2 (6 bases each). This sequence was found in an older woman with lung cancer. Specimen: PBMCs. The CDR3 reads CASSLGLGGYNEQFF. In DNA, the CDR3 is TGCGCCAGCAGCCTCGGGCTAGGGGGGTACAATGAGCAGTTCTTC.